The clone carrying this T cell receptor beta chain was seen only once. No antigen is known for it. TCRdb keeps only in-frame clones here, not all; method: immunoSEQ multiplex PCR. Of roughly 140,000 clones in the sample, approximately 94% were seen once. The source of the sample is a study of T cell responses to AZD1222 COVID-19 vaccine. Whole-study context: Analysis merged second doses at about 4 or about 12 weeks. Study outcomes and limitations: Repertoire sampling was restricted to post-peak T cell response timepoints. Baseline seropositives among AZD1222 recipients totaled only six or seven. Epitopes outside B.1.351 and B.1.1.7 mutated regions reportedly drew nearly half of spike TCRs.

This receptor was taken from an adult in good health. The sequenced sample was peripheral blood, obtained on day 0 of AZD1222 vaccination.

CDR3 DNA sequence: TGTGCCAGCAGCGTAATGGCCGAAGGGGAGCCCCAGCATTTT. Translated, it gives CASSVMAEGEPQHF. J is TRBJ1-5 and V is TRBV9; tentatively, D is TRBD1 (5 bases). The germline V and J ends were trimmed by 1 base and 8 bases, with 13 bases remaining between them. Germline V gene data show CDR1 as SGDLS and CDR2 as YYNGEE. The CDR3 totals 14 residues. Variable domain in full (rest from reference TRBV9 and TRBJ1-5): DSGVTQTPKHLITATGQRVTLRCSPRSGDLSVYWYQQSLDQGLQFLIQYYNGEERAKGNILERFSAQQFPDLHSELNLSSLELGDSALYFCASSVMAEGEPQHFGDGTRLSIL.